One and the same sample provided the 22 T cell receptor beta chains below, sequenced in a study of radiotherapy plus CTLA-4 blockade in lung cancer. Method: immunoSEQ multiplex PCR; TCRdb's copy keeps in-frame clones and lacks some. The sample has 45,000 to 55,000 clones; roughly four fifths are singletons. This specimen was peripheral blood, taken from a patient treated with radiotherapy plus ipilimumab. Receptors originate from a human donor with non-small cell lung cancer who had stable disease on radiotherapy plus ipilimumab.

This sequence joins TRBV6-6 and TRBJ1-2; TRBD1 matches 7 bases. The CDR3 extends over 15 amino acids. V was pared by 5 bases and J by 0 bases, with 6 bases of the junction left unmatched. CDR1 is MNHNY, CDR2 SVGAGI, per germline (reference sequence). The CDR3 protein is CASSVPGQTNYGYTF. The CDR3 coding sequence is TGTGCCAGCAGTGTACCGGGACAGACTAACTATGGCTACACCTTC.

CDR3 sequence: CASSPQGGSGNTIYF. The CDR3 coding sequence is TGTGCCAGCTCACCACAAGGGGGCTCTGGAAACACCATATATTTT. V usage is TRBV18 and J usage is TRBJ1-3; tentative D call: TRBD1 (6 bases). Germline CDR1 is KGHSH and CDR2 is LQKENI. The CDR3 extends over 15 amino acids. The germline V and J ends were trimmed by 1 base and 0 bases, with 7 bases remaining between them.

Only a few counts were recorded for this clone. This chain links TRBV7-9 with TRBJ1-2; D gene unclear. This CDR3 region has 16 residues. V shed 1 base and J shed 7 bases, with 19 bases lying between them. The V gene's germline CDR1 is SEHNR and CDR2 FQNEAQ (reference sequence). The CDR3 DNA reads TGTGCCAGCAGCTTAGGGTCTAGCATTCTCTCGCCTGGCTACACCTTC. It is translated as CASSLGSSILSPGYTF.

This clone was recorded only once. The chain employs TRBV13 and TRBJ2-7; TRBD1 agrees at 9 bases. The CDR3 is made up of 15 amino acids. CDR1 and CDR2 (germline): PRHDT, FYEKMQ (reference sequence). Unmatched junction bases numbered 7, after V lost 5 bases and J lost 2 bases. In DNA form, the CDR3 reads TGTGCCAGCAGCCCCGGGACAGGGCACCCCTACGAGCAGTACTTC. Translation: CASSPGTGHPYEQYF.

J is TRBJ2-2 and V is TRBV7-2, with D perhaps being TRBD1 or TRBD2 (5 bases each). Germline V gives CDR1 SGHTA, CDR2 FQGNSA. CDR3 length equals 14 residues. V lost 9 bases to trimming and J lost 8 bases, with 19 bases between them. The CDR3 sequence is CARRGSSKSGELFF. CDR3 bases: TGTGCCAGGAGGGGCTCATCAAAAAGTGGGGAGCTGTTTTTT. The entire variable domain, with the rest obtained from reference TRBV7-2 and TRBJ2-2, is as follows: GAGVSQSPSNKVTEKGKDVELRCDPISGHTALYWYRQSLGQGLEFLIYFQGNSAPDKSGLPSDRFSAERTGGSVSTLTIQRTQQEDSAVYLCARRGSSKSGELFFGEGSRLTVL.

The chain joins TRBV10-2 to TRBJ1-5; D perhaps matches TRBD1 (5 bases). Deletions cut 6 bases from V and 0 bases from J, with 18 bases between. This CDR3 comprises 17 residues. Germline CDR1 is WSHSY and CDR2 is SAAADI. Here the CDR3 reads CASSGSMTDYSNQPQHF. DNA of the CDR3: TGCGCCAGCAGCGGCTCGATGACAGATTATAGCAATCAGCCCCAGCATTTT.

The V and J genes are TRBV6-1 and TRBJ2-1; D could derive from TRBD1 or TRBD2 (5 bases each). Germline CDR1 reads MNHNS; CDR2 reads SASEGT. The CDR3 is 14 amino acids. The V gene lost 4 bases and the J gene lost 7 bases, with 14 bases spanning the gap. The CDR3 nucleotides are TGTGCCAGCAGTGCCCACCTCGAGGGGAATGAGCAGTTCTTC. Translated, it gives CASSAHLEGNEQFF.

V is TRBV5-4 and J is TRBJ1-2; D is unclear. There are 11 residues in the CDR3. CDR1 is SGHNT, CDR2 YYREEE, per germline (reference sequence). V gave up 2 bases and J gave up 13 bases, with 12 bases separating them. The CDR3 here is CASSFLSSATF. CDR3 coding DNA: TGTGCCAGCAGCTTCCTAAGCTCGGCCACCTTC.

The rearrangement links TRBV10-1 to TRBJ1-2; D is perhaps TRBD1 (5 bases). The CDR3 runs to 13 residues. Germline values: CDR1 WNHNN, CDR2 SYGVQD (reference sequence). Between the trimmed V and J ends, which lost 5 bases and 0 bases, there was a span of 7 bases. The CDR3 bases are TGCGCCAGCAGTAGGGGCACTAACTATGGCTACACCTTC. Protein sequence: CASSRGTNYGYTF.

The chain carries TRBV4-1 and TRBJ1-4, with D possibly TRBD1 on 6 matching bases. The CDR3 extends over 14 amino acids. Trimming removed 4 bases from V and 8 bases from J, with 14 bases in between. Looked up from germline, CDR1 is MGHRA and CDR2 is YSYEKL. The CDR3 region is CASSPNREREKLFF. CDR3 bases: TGCGCCAGCAGCCCAAACAGGGAGAGAGAAAAACTGTTTTTT.

The J gene is TRBJ2-2, the V gene TRBV6-1; TRBD2 is a possible D gene (5 bases). V was clipped by 7 bases and J by 3 bases, with 9 bases between them. Germline V CDR1 and CDR2: MNHNS, SASEGT. This CDR3 has 13 residues. The CDR3 DNA reads TGTGCCAGCAAAGAGGGTTACACCGGGGAGCTGTTTTTT. Protein: CASKEGYTGELFF.

V usage is TRBV6-5 and J usage is TRBJ1-2, with TRBD1 as a possible D gene (6 bases). Germline V lookup: CDR1 MNHEY, CDR2 SVGAGI. The CDR3 consists of 15 residues. V was clipped by 7 bases and J by 3 bases, with 18 bases between them. The CDR3 protein is CASTPTGTRDYGYTF. The CDR3 DNA reads as TGTGCCAGCACCCCTACAGGGACGAGGGACTATGGCTACACCTTC.

The DNA for the CDR3 is TGTGCCAGCCGATGGCGGCTGAACACTGAAGCTTTCTTT. This encodes CASRWRLNTEAFF. V usage is TRBV6-1 and J usage is TRBJ1-1; D not certain. Trimming shortened V by 8 bases and J by 0 bases, and 10 bases separated the two germline ends. The germline CDR1 and CDR2 sequences are MNHNS and SASEGT. The CDR3 is made up of 13 amino acids.

V gene TRBV7-7 combines with J gene TRBJ2-5; D gene uncertain. V was trimmed by 6 bases and J by 4 bases, leaving 12 bases between them. Germline lookup yields CDR1 SSHAT and CDR2 FNYEAQ (reference sequence). This CDR3 comprises 13 residues. The CDR3 sequence is CASSPGSVETQYF. For the CDR3, the DNA is TGTGCCAGCAGTCCAGGAAGCGTAGAGACCCAGTACTTC.

The chain has TRBV7-9 and TRBJ2-3; D may be TRBD1 (6 bases). The CDR3 totals 12 residues. The ends were cut back, 6 bases at V and 5 bases at J, with 9 bases in the middle. Germline CDR1 is SEHNR and CDR2 is FQNEAQ (reference sequence). CDR3 sequence (DNA): TGTGCCAGCAGAGAAGGGGGAGATACGCAGTATTTT. Amino acid sequence: CASREGGDTQYF.

This chain connects TRBV30 to TRBJ1-1; D is possibly TRBD1 (6 bases). The germline V gene encodes CDR1 GTSNPN and CDR2 SVGIG (reference sequence). The CDR3 runs 14 residues. The CDR3 loop reads CARTWGQQNTEAFF. The CDR3 nucleotides are TGTGCGAGGACTTGGGGACAACAGAACACTGAAGCTTTCTTT.

This clone appeared a single time. The chain combines TRBV27 with TRBJ1-2; D possibly corresponds to TRBD1 (6 bases). CDR1 is MNHEY, CDR2 SMNVEV, per germline (reference sequence). Deletions cut 7 bases from V and 5 bases from J, with 14 bases between. The CDR3 is 13 amino acids. The DNA of the CDR3 is TGTGCCAGCATGGGGGGGGCGAGTTATGGCTACACCTTC. Protein product: CASMGGASYGYTF.

V is TRBV7-2 and J is TRBJ1-2, with D perhaps matching TRBD1 (6 bases). The CDR3 covers 15 residues. Germline assignment: CDR1 SGHTA and CDR2 FQGNSA. V lost 1 base to trimming and J lost 8 bases, with 17 bases between them. The CDR3 is CASSLDFRGAGGYTF. The CDR3 DNA reads as TGTGCCAGCAGCTTAGATTTCAGGGGCGCCGGCGGCTACACCTTC.

Only one count was recorded for this clone. V is TRBV27 and J is TRBJ1-6; D is perhaps TRBD1 (5 bases). The germline V gene has CDR1 MNHEY and CDR2 SMNVEV (reference sequence). Trimming cost V 3 bases and J 5 bases, with 14 bases left between them. This CDR3 has 16 residues. The CDR3 DNA follows: TGTGCCAGCAGTTTCGGGGGACGGGGACATAATTCACCCCTCCACTTT. It codes for CASSFGGRGHNSPLHF.

CDR3 DNA: TGTGCCACCAGCAGAGATATTGGGGGACCTACAACTAATGAAAAACTGTTTTTT. It codes for CATSRDIGGPTTNEKLFF. The V call is TRBV15, the J call TRBJ1-4, with a tentative D call TRBD1 (5 bases). V lost 0 bases and J lost 0, with 14 bases in between. This CDR3 is 18 amino acids long. The germline CDR1 and CDR2 sequences are LNHNV and YYDKDF (reference sequence).

The V gene is TRBV27, the J gene TRBJ1-6; D unresolved. V dropped 6 bases and J dropped 11 bases, with 14 bases sitting between them. The CDR3 is 13 amino acids. Germline V lookup: CDR1 MNHEY, CDR2 SMNVEV (reference sequence). CDR3 loop: CASSLDTPPPLHF. The CDR3 coding sequence is TGTGCCAGCAGCTTAGATACTCCCCCACCCCTCCACTTT.

The chain combines TRBV5-6 with TRBJ1-2; weak D call: TRBD1 (5 bases). V was trimmed by 2 bases and J by 3 bases, leaving 11 bases between them. The germline V gene has CDR1 SGHDT and CDR2 YYEEEE. CDR3 length: 14 residues. CDR3 amino acids: CASSFRDRDYGYTF. The CDR3 DNA sequence: TGTGCCAGCAGCTTCAGGGATCGCGACTATGGCTACACCTTC.